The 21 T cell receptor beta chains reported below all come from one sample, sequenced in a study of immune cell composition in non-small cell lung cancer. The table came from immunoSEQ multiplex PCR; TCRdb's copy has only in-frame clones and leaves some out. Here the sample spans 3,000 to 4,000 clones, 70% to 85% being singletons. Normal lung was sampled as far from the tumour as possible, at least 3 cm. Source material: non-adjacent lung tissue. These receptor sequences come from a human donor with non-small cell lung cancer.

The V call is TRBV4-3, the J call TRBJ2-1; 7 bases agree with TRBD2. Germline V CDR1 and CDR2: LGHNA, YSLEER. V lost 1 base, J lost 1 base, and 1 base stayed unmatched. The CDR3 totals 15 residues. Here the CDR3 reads CASSQGLASYNEQFF. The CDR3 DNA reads TGCGCCAGCAGCCAAGGACTAGCTTCCTACAATGAGCAGTTCTTC.

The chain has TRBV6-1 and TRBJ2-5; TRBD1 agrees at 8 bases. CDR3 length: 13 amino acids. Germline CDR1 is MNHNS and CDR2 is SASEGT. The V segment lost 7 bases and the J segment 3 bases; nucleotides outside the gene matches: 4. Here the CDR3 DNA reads TGTGCCAGCAACAGGGGGAGTGAAGAGACCCAGTACTTC. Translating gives CASNRGSEETQYF.

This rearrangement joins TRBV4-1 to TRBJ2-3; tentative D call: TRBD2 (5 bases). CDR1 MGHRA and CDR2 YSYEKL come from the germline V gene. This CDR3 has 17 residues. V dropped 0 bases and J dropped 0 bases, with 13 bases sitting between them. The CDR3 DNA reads TGCGCCAGCAGCCAAGATGCATTGCGGGCGAGCACAGATACGCAGTATTTT. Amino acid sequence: CASSQDALRASTDTQYF.

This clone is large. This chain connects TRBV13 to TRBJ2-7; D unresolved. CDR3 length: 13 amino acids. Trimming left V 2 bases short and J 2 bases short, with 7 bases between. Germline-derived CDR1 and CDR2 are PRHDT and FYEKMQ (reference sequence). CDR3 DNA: TGTGCCAGCAGCTTAACGCGAGCCTACGAGCAGTACTTC. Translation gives CASSLTRAYEQYF.

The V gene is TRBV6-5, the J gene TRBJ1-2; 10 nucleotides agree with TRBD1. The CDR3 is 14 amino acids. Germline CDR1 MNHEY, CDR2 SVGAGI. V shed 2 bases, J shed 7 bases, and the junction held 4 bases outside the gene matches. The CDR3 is CASSYDRGPIGYTF. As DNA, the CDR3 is TGTGCCAGCAGTTACGACAGGGGGCCGATTGGCTACACCTTC.

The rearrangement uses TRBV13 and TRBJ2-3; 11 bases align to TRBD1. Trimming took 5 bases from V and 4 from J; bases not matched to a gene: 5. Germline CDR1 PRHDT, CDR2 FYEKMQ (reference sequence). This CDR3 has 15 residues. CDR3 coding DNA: TGTGCCAGCAGCCAAAGGACAGGGGGCGCAGATACGCAGTATTTT. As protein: CASSQRTGGADTQYF.

DNA for the CDR3: TGTGCCAGCAGCTACAGGGGGGACGAGCAGTACGTC. Translating it yields CASSYRGDEQYV. This chain uses TRBV7-9 with TRBJ2-7, with TRBD1 matching 8 bases. The trim removed 4 bases at V and 5 bases at J, leaving 1 base unmatched. CDR3 length: 12 residues. CDR1 and CDR2 (germline): SEHNR, FQNEAQ (reference sequence).

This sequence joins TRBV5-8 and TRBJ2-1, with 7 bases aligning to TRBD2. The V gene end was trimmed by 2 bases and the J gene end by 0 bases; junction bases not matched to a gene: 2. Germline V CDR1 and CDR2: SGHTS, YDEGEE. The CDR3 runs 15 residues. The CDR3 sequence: CASSFKRDSYNEQFF. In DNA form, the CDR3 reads TGTGCCAGCAGCTTCAAGCGGGACTCCTACAATGAGCAGTTCTTC.

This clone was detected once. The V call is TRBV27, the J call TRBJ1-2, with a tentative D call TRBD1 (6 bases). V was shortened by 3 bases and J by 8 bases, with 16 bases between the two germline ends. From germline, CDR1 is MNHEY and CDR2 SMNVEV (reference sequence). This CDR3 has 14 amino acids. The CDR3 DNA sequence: TGTGCCAGCAGTTTTCGGGGACAAGTCGTCGGCTACACCTTC. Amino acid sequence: CASSFRGQVVGYTF.

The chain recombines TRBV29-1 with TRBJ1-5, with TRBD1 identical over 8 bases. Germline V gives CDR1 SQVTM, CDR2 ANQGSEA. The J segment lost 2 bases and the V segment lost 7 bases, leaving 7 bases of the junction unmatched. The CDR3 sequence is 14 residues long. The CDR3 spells CSAGQGLGNQPQHF. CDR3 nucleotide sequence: TGCAGCGCTGGACAGGGTTTAGGCAATCAGCCCCAGCATTTT.

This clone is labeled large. The CDR3 loop is CASSLIRAYYEQYF. CDR3 DNA sequence: TGTGCCAGCAGCTTAATCAGGGCCTACTACGAGCAGTACTTC. The chain recombines TRBV7-4 with TRBJ2-7, with D maybe TRBD1 (5 bases). Germline CDR1 is SGHVT and CDR2 is SQSDAQ. There are 14 residues in the CDR3. Trimming stripped 2 bases from V and 3 bases from J, with 11 bases between.

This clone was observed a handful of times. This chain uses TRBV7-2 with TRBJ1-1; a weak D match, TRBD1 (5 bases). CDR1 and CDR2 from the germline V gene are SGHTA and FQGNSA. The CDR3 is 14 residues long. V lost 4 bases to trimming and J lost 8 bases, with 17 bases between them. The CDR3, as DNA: TGTGCCAGCAGCTCAATAGGACACCCCTTGGAAGCTTTCTTT. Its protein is CASSSIGHPLEAFF.

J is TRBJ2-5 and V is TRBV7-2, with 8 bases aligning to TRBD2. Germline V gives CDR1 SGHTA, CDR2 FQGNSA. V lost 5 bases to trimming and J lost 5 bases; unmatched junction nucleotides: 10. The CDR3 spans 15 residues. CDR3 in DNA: TGTGCCAGCAGCCTAGGGAGCGGGAGCGGGGAGACCCAGTACTTC. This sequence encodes CASSLGSGSGETQYF.

The CDR3 sequence: CASRAYRGPSNQPQHF. CDR3 coding DNA: TGTGCCAGCAGGGCCTACAGGGGGCCTAGCAATCAGCCCCAGCATTTT. The chain links TRBV2 to TRBJ1-5; TRBD1 aligns across 9 bases. The V segment lost 6 bases and the J segment 0 bases; nucleotides outside the gene matches: 6. The CDR3 is made up of 16 amino acids. The germline CDR1 and CDR2 sequences are SNHLY and FYNNEI.

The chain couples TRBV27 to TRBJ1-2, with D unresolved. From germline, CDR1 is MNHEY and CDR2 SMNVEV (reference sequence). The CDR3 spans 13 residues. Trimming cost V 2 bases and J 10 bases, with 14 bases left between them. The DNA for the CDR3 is TGTGCCAGCAGTTTAATGTCAGTTGCAAACTACACCTTC. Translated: CASSLMSVANYTF.

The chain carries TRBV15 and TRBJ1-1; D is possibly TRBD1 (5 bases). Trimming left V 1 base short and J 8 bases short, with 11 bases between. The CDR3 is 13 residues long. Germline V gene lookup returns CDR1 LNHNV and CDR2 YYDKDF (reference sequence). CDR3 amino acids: CATSRGGAGEAFF. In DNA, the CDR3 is TGTGCCACCAGCAGAGGAGGGGCGGGAGAAGCTTTCTTT.

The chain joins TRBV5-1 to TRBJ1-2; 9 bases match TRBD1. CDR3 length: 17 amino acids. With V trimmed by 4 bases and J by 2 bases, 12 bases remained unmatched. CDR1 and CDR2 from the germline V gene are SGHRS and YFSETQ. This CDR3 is CASSEGTGPSPNYGYTF. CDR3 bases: TGCGCCAGCAGCGAAGGGACAGGGCCATCTCCCAACTATGGCTACACCTTC.

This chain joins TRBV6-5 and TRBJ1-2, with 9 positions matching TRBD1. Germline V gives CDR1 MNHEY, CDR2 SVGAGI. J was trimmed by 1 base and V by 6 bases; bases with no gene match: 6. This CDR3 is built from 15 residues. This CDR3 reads CASRARDRVNYGYTF. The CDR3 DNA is TGTGCCAGCAGGGCCCGGGACAGGGTTAACTATGGCTACACCTTC.

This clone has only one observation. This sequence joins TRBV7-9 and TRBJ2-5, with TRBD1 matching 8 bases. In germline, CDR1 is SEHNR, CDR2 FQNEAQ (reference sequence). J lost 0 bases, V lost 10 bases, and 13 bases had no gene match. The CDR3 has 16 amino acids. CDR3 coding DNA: TGTGCCACCACCGGCCAGGGGGCGATTGACCAAGAGACCCAGTACTTC. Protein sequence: CATTGQGAIDQETQYF.

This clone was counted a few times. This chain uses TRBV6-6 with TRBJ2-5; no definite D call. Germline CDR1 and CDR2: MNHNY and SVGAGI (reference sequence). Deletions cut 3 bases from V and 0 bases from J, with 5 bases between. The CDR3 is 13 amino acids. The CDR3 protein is CASSYGNQETQYF. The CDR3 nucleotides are TGTGCCAGCAGTTATGGCAACCAAGAGACCCAGTACTTC.

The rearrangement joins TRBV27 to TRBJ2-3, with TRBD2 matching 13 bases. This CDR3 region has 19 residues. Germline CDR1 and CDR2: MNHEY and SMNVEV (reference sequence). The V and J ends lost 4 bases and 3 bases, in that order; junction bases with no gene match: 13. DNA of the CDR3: TGTGCCAGCAGTTCCCGAGTACTAGCGGGAGGGCCCATAACAGATACGCAGTATTTT. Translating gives CASSSRVLAGGPITDTQYF.